This T cell receptor beta chain was sequenced in a study of cytomegalovirus exposure and HLA in healthy donors. On the study more broadly: The Caucasian-associated ancestry cluster contained around four fifths of the approximately 390 genotyped donors.

Overall study results and limits: Fewer N-insertions than the roughly 650-donor mean were reportedly shown by an Asian-associated ancestry cluster in a later analysis. A later examination showed that TCR association rates differed by HLA locus, with DRB1 most and HLA-C fewest. Association of a missense DCLRE1C variant with TCR beta V- and J-gene trimming was reported in a later analysis.

CDR1 MNHEY and CDR2 SMNVEV come from the germline V gene (reference sequence). The CDR3 loop spans 14 amino acids. Trimming took off 5 bases at V and 5 bases at J, with 13 bases between the two ends. Note on this clone: Its cognate antigen is unknown.

Primers included in the PCR were 60 Vbeta and 13 Jbeta primers. Profiled with immunoSEQ multiplex PCR; TCRdb holds only in-frame clones, not every one. The sample shows hundreds of thousands of clones, 82% of them seen only once. The receptor comes from a man aged 40-49 years in good health and CMV-seropositive. Sequencing was performed on PBMCs. The rearrangement uses TRBV27 and TRBJ2-1, with D possibly matching TRBD2 (6 bases). CDR3 in DNA: TGTGCCAGCAGTCCGGGACTCCAAGACAATGAGCAGTTCTTC. The encoded protein is CASSPGLQDNEQFF.